This T cell receptor beta chain originates from a study of cytomegalovirus exposure and HLA in healthy donors. PCR primers comprised 60 Vbeta and 13 Jbeta primers. Assay used: immunoSEQ multiplex PCR; TCRdb lists only in-frame clones, some missing. The sample shows some 150,000 clones, 80% of them seen only once. About this clone: Its antigen is as yet unknown.

Overall study findings and caveats: Altogether, about 160 TCR beta chains were recorded as cytomegalovirus-associated. Versus the approximately 700-donor mean, an Asian-associated ancestry cluster reportedly showed fewer N-insertions in a later analysis.

V was pared by 2 bases and J by 1 base, with 6 bases between. CDR1 is SGHDT and CDR2 is YYEEEE in the germline V gene. This CDR3 is built from 14 residues. Sequencing input: PBMCs. The J gene is TRBJ1-4, the V gene TRBV5-6; perhaps TRBD1 as D (5 bases). The receptor was derived from a middle-aged woman in good health and CMV-seropositive. The CDR3 sequence is CASSFDRTNEKLFF. CDR3 nucleotide sequence: TGTGCCAGCAGCTTCGACAGAACTAATGAAAAACTGTTTTTT.